These T cell receptor beta chains were read from a single sample in a study of blood T cell repertoires in COVID-19. Sequencing was performed with immunoSEQ multiplex PCR; in TCRdb, only in-frame clones are kept and a portion is missing. The table has about 220,000 clones, 83% seen once. Source material: PBMCs or T cells enriched from blood (not recorded which). These receptors were collected from a woman aged 40 to 50 who had been exposed to COVID-19. Each CDR3 is given with its conserved first and last residue. The D gene is left open where the match is weak. Size values are once, few and many counts, or a class for expanded clones, and some rows have none.

j_call | clone_size | d_call | v_call | cdr3_nt | cdr3_aa
TRBJ1-5 | NA | NA | TRBV28 | TGTGCCAGCAGTTTCGGTGGGGGGGACCTCGCCAAGCCCCAGCATTTT | CASSFGGGDLAKPQHF
TRBJ2-7 | NA | TRBD2 | TRBV7-3 | TGTGCCAGCAGCTTAACGGGCGGGAGGGACGAGCAGTACTTC | CASSLTGGRDEQYF
TRBJ1-1 | NA | TRBD1 | TRBV5-6 | TGTGCCAGCACGCTGACAGGGACTTTTCATGAAGCTTTCTTT | CASTLTGTFHEAFF
TRBJ1-2 | few | NA | TRBV11-2 | TGTGCCAGCAGCTTAGATTCGAACTATGGCTACACCTTC | CASSLDSNYGYTF
TRBJ1-3 | NA | TRBD1 | TRBV29-1 | TGCAGCGTTGAAGGACAGGGGGCTGGAAACACCATATATTTT | CSVEGQGAGNTIYF
TRBJ2-7 | NA | NA | TRBV2 | TGTGCCAGCCGAGTCGACTCCTTCTCCTACGAGCAGTACTTC | CASRVDSFSYEQYF
TRBJ1-4 | NA | TRBD1 | TRBV5-5 | TGTGCCAGCAGCTTAATGGGACAGGATGTTAATGAAAAACTGTTTTTT | CASSLMGQDVNEKLFF
TRBJ2-1 | NA | NA | TRBV3-1/TRBV3-2 | TGTGCCAGCAGCCAAATACGGGGGAGAAGCTCCTACAATGAGCAGTTCTTC | CASSQIRGRSSYNEQFF
TRBJ1-2 | NA | NA | TRBV5-1 | TGCGCCAGCAGCTTGTTGCCAGGAGGAAATGGCTACACCTTC | CASSLLPGGNGYTF
TRBJ2-2 | NA | NA | TRBV7-3 | TGTGCCAGCAGCATTCGGACAGCGAACACCGGGGAGCTGTTTTTT | CASSIRTANTGELFF
TRBJ1-5 | NA | NA | TRBV5-8 | TGTGCCAGCAGCTTGGACTTGGTTCAGCCCCAGCATTTT | CASSLDLVQPQHF
TRBJ1-3 | NA | TRBD1 | TRBV7-2 | TGTGCCAGCAGCTTACACACAGGGGCTGGAAACACCATATATTTT | CASSLHTGAGNTIYF
TRBJ1-5 | few | NA | TRBV28 | TGTGCCACCACAGGAGGGCAGGGAAGTTTCGGAGGGCATTTT | CATTGGQGSFGGHF
TRBJ1-5 | few | TRBD1 | TRBV20-1 | TGCAGTGCTAGTTCCGGACAGGGCAATCAGCCCCAGCATTTT | CSASSGQGNQPQHF
TRBJ2-2 | NA | TRBD2 | TRBV5-6 | TGTGCCAGCAGCTTTGGGGGGGTTAACACCGGGGAGCTGTTTTTT | CASSFGGVNTGELFF
TRBJ2-1 | NA | NA | TRBV5-1 | TGCGCCAGCAGCTTGGTAACGACTACTGAGCAGTTCTTC | CASSLVTTTEQFF
TRBJ2-3 | once | TRBD2 | TRBV27 | TGTGCCAGCAGTTTCTACGGGGGGGCCCCCTCAGATACGCAGTATTTT | CASSFYGGAPSDTQYF
TRBJ2-1 | NA | NA | TRBV29-1 | TGCAGCGTCGGACACCCCTACAATGAGCAGTTCTTC | CSVGHPYNEQFF
TRBJ2-3 | NA | NA | TRBV5-6 | TGTGCCAGCGGCCCCCCGGACTACACAGATACGCAGTATTTT | CASGPPDYTDTQYF
TRBJ1-3 | NA | TRBD1 | TRBV7-2 | TGTGCCAGCAGCTCGGCCCGTGGACAGGGAGCGGCTGGAAACACCATATATTTT | CASSSARGQGAAGNTIYF
TRBJ1-1 | few | NA | TRBV29-1 | TGCAGCGTTGGGCAGGGAGGTGTGGGGGACACTGAAGCTTTCTTT | CSVGQGGVGDTEAFF
TRBJ1-2 | NA | TRBD1 | TRBV6-6 | TGTGCCAGCACCGAAAGGTCGGGCCAGGGGGCGCGGGGCTACACCTTC | CASTERSGQGARGYTF
TRBJ2-7 | NA | TRBD1 | TRBV6-5 | TGTGCCAGCAGTCGGACAGGGGATCGCAACTACGAGCAGTACTTC | CASSRTGDRNYEQYF
TRBJ2-2 | NA | NA | TRBV30 | TGTGCCTGGAGTGGGACTTTAAGAGAGGAGCTGTTTTTT | CAWSGTLREELFF
TRBJ1-2 | NA | TRBD1 | TRBV28 | TGTGCCAGCAGCCAAGCCGGGACAGGGGGAGAGGGCTACACCTTC | CASSQAGTGGEGYTF
TRBJ2-7 | NA | NA | TRBV6-5 | TGTGCCAGCAGCCCAGGGTCCAGCTCCTACGAGCAGTACTTC | CASSPGSSSYEQYF
TRBJ2-1 | NA | TRBD2 | TRBV5-6 | TGTGCCAGCAGCACCGGGACTAGCGGTAACAATGAGCAGTTCTTC | CASSTGTSGNNEQFF
TRBJ2-7 | NA | NA | TRBV18 | TGTGCCAGCTCACCACCTGGGTCACTATTAACCTACGAGCAGTACTTC | CASSPPGSLLTYEQYF
TRBJ1-2 | NA | TRBD1 | TRBV4-1 | TGCGCCAGCAGCCGATCGGGACAGGGGGCGCAGCCAACCGCCTTC | CASSRSGQGAQPTAF
TRBJ2-7 | NA | NA | TRBV18 | TGTGCCAGCTCACCCTCATCGAGTCCCCTCCCCGAGCAGTACTTC | CASSPSSSPLPEQYF
TRBJ1-4 | NA | NA | TRBV19 | TGTGCCAGTAGTATCACGGATGAAAAACTGTTTTTT | CASSITDEKLFF
TRBJ2-7 | NA | NA | TRBV10-3 | TGTGCCATCAGAGGACAGCTCCCGGGGAACTACGAGCAGTACTTC | CAIRGQLPGNYEQYF
TRBJ1-3 | NA | TRBD1 | TRBV19 | TGTGCCAGTAGTATTGGGACAGGGGCTGGAAACACCATATATTTT | CASSIGTGAGNTIYF
TRBJ2-5 | NA | TRBD2 | TRBV5-1 | TGCGCCAGCCAGCTCCTGGAGGCGGGGGGAGAGACCCAGTACTTC | CASQLLEAGGETQYF
TRBJ2-3 | NA | TRBD2 | TRBV6-5 | TGTGCCAGCATCGGGGGGGCAGATACGCAGTATTTT | CASIGGADTQYF
TRBJ1-2 | NA | NA | TRBV2 | TGTGCCAGCAGTGTTTCAGTGACTAACTATGGCTACACCTTC | CASSVSVTNYGYTF
TRBJ1-2 | once | NA | TRBV6-2/TRBV6-3 | TGTGCCAGCAGTCAAGCCCCTTTTTATGGCTACACCTTC | CASSQAPFYGYTF
TRBJ1-6 | NA | NA | TRBV19 | TGTGCCAGTAGCCCAGGGTATAATTCACCCCTCCACTTT | CASSPGYNSPLHF
TRBJ2-1 | NA | TRBD2 | TRBV7-2 | TGTGCCAGCAGCAGGACTAGCGGGGGTTACAATGAGCAGTTCTTC | CASSRTSGGYNEQFF
TRBJ1-5 | NA | NA | TRBV3-1/TRBV3-2 | TGTGCCAGCAGCCGGAAGGGGAGCAATCAGCCCCAGCATTTT | CASSRKGSNQPQHF
TRBJ2-7 | few | NA | TRBV28 | TGTGCCAGCAGTTTAGACTGGTCCTACGAGCAGTACTTC | CASSLDWSYEQYF
TRBJ2-1 | NA | TRBD2 | TRBV10-3 | TGTGCCATCAAAACTAGCGGGGTTGACAATGAGCAGTTCTTC | CAIKTSGVDNEQFF
TRBJ1-1 | once | NA | TRBV5-1 | TGCGCCAGCAGCCTTACAGAGAACACTGAAGCTTTCTTT | CASSLTENTEAFF
TRBJ2-5 | NA | NA | TRBV5-4 | TGTGCCAGCAGCGTAACCGGGACACAAGAGACCCAGTACTTC | CASSVTGTQETQYF
TRBJ1-3 | NA | TRBD1 | TRBV7-9 | TGTGCCAGCAGCCAACCCCCGGGACAGGATTTTGGAAACACCATATATTTT | CASSQPPGQDFGNTIYF
TRBJ1-1 | NA | NA | TRBV19 | TGTGCCAGTAGTGCGGGAGCTGGGGGAGCTTTCTTT | CASSAGAGGAFF
TRBJ1-5 | NA | NA | TRBV5-1 | TGCGCCAGCAGCTTGGAACCGGGAACCCATCAGCCCCAGCATTTT | CASSLEPGTHQPQHF
TRBJ2-6 | NA | NA | TRBV5-6 | TGTGCCAGCAGCCTCGGACAGTCCCTTCAAGCTGGGGCCAACGTCCTGACTTTC | CASSLGQSLQAGANVLTF
TRBJ2-1 | NA | TRBD2 | TRBV2 | TGTGCCAGCAGTTTTAGCGGGGGCCTAGGGGTCTACAATGAGCAGTTCTTC | CASSFSGGLGVYNEQFF
TRBJ2-5 | NA | TRBD2 | TRBV28 | TGTGCCAGCAGCCGGGGACTAGCGGGGTCGTCCCAGTACTTC | CASSRGLAGSSQYF
TRBJ1-2 | NA | TRBD1 | TRBV3-1/TRBV3-2 | TGTGCCAGCAGCTTGACAGGGTTGGCGGGCTACACCTTC | CASSLTGLAGYTF
TRBJ2-3 | NA | TRBD2 | TRBV6-5 | TGTGCCAGCGTTAGCGGGGGGGCTAACACAGATACGCAGTATTTT | CASVSGGANTDTQYF
TRBJ2-2 | NA | TRBD2 | TRBV9 | TGTGCCAGCAGCGTAGGAACTAGCGGGGGGCCCACAGGCGGGGAGCTGTTTTTT | CASSVGTSGGPTGGELFF
TRBJ2-7 | NA | NA | TRBV12-3/TRBV12-4 | TGTGCCAGCAGTGCCCAGTACGAGCAGTACTTC | CASSAQYEQYF
TRBJ2-2 | NA | TRBD2 | TRBV2 | TGTGCCAGCAGTCGGACTAGCGGGGGGGGAAACACCGGGGAGCTGTTTTTT | CASSRTSGGGNTGELFF